What follows is one TCR beta chain and its context. Its antigen is still unknown. Germline V gene sequence: CDR1 SEHNR, CDR2 FQNEAQ (reference sequence). The CDR3 is 16 amino acids. V was shortened by 0 bases and J by 3 bases, with 13 bases between the two germline ends. The source of the sample is a study of pediatric ulcerative colitis. The protocol was immunoSEQ multiplex PCR, while the TCRdb copy is restricted to in-frame clones and leaves out a portion. The sample lists 15,000 to 20,000 clones, just under 75% occurring once. Study-level points and caveats: Compared with controls, ulcerative colitis showed greater blood-rectum clone sharing. Acute severe colitis showed lower rectal diversity from clonal expansions.

Rectal tissue came from one to two pinch biopsies taken at colonoscopy. The sample comprised gut tissue. The receptor's source is a girl aged 10-17 years with moderate ulcerative colitis. The chain joins TRBV7-9 to TRBJ2-3, with a weak D call TRBD2 (6 bases). The CDR3 loop reads CASSLARGLWTDTQYF. In DNA, the CDR3 is TGTGCCAGCAGCTTAGCGCGGGGATTGTGGACAGATACGCAGTATTTT.